The TCR beta chain under discussion was sequenced for a study of cytomegalovirus exposure and HLA in healthy donors. PCR involved 60 Vbeta and 13 Jbeta primers. Profiling relied on immunoSEQ multiplex PCR, and the TCRdb table lists in-frame clones only, not all of them. This sample contains 60,000 to 70,000 clones. The CDR3 extends over 16 amino acids. Germline V gene lookup returns CDR1 LNHDA and CDR2 SQIVND (reference sequence). The V end lost 3 bases, the J end lost 0 bases, and 9 bases lay between the germline ends. Concerning this clone: Its antigen is unknown.

Study-level findings and limits: A later analysis showed HLA-associated TCR beta chains outstripping equally common others in clonal expansion.

The chain joins TRBV19 to TRBJ2-6, with D maybe TRBD1 (5 bases). The sequenced material came from PBMCs. The sequence was collected from a boy younger than 18 in good health and CMV-seronegative. Here the CDR3 DNA reads TGTGCCAGTAGTATCGGACAAAGCTCTGGGGCCAACGTCCTGACTTTC. Protein sequence: CASSIGQSSGANVLTF.